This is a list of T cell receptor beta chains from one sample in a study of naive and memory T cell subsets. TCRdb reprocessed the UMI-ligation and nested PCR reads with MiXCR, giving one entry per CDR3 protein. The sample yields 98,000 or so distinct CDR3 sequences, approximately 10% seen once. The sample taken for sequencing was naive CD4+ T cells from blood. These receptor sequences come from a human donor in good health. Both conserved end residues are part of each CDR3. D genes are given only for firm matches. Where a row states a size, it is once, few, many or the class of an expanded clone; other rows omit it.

cdr3_nt: TGTGCCAGCAGCCAAGATAATCACGGGAGTTTGCCCTACAATGAGCAGTTCTTC
cdr3_aa: CASSQDNHGSLPYNEQFF
j_call: TRBJ2-1
d_call: NA
clone_size: NA
v_call: TRBV14

cdr3_nt: TGTGCCAGCAGCCCAAGACTAGCATCCTACAATGAGCAGTTCTTC
cdr3_aa: CASSPRLASYNEQFF
j_call: TRBJ2-1
d_call: TRBD2
clone_size: many
v_call: TRBV7-6

cdr3_nt: TGCAGTGCTACGTCAGGGTTAATGAACACTGAAGCTTTCTTT
cdr3_aa: CSATSGLMNTEAFF
j_call: TRBJ1-1
d_call: NA
clone_size: few
v_call: TRBV20-1

cdr3_nt: TGTGCCAGCAGCCAAGATCTCCGAAGTAACTATGGCTACACCTTC
cdr3_aa: CASSQDLRSNYGYTF
j_call: TRBJ1-2
d_call: NA
clone_size: NA
v_call: TRBV4-2

cdr3_nt: TGTGCCAGCAGTTGGGGGGGTAGAGAGCGGACAAACTACGAGCAGTACTTC
cdr3_aa: CASSWGGRERTNYEQYF
j_call: TRBJ2-7
d_call: TRBD2
clone_size: many
v_call: TRBV7-2

cdr3_nt: TGTGCCAGCAGCCCGGGCCCAACAGATACGCAGTATTTT
cdr3_aa: CASSPGPTDTQYF
j_call: TRBJ2-3
d_call: NA
clone_size: NA
v_call: TRBV7-2

cdr3_nt: TGTGCCAGCAGCCAAGAGGGCAGGGGCAGCAATCAGCCCCAGCATTTT
cdr3_aa: CASSQEGRGSNQPQHF
j_call: TRBJ1-5
d_call: NA
clone_size: few
v_call: TRBV3-1

cdr3_nt: TGTGCCAGCAGCCGGAGGACTAGCGGGGTGAATGAGCAGTTCTTC
cdr3_aa: CASSRRTSGVNEQFF
j_call: TRBJ2-1
d_call: TRBD2
clone_size: few
v_call: TRBV5-6

cdr3_nt: TGTGCCAGCAGTTTCCTCCAGACAGGTCAAGAGACCCAGTACTTC
cdr3_aa: CASSFLQTGQETQYF
j_call: TRBJ2-5
d_call: NA
clone_size: NA
v_call: TRBV25-1

cdr3_nt: TGTGCCAGCAGCCGGTTGGAGACCCAGTACTTC
cdr3_aa: CASSRLETQYF
j_call: TRBJ2-5
d_call: NA
clone_size: few
v_call: TRBV6-2/TRBV6-3

cdr3_nt: TGTGCCAGCAGTGTGGGTGTTACGCAGTATTTT
cdr3_aa: CASSVGVTQYF
j_call: TRBJ2-3
d_call: NA
clone_size: few
v_call: TRBV12-3/TRBV12-4

cdr3_nt: TGTGCCAGCAGTTTACCTTCGGTCCCCAACCCCAAGACCCAGTACTTC
cdr3_aa: CASSLPSVPNPKTQYF
j_call: TRBJ2-5
d_call: NA
clone_size: many
v_call: TRBV28

cdr3_nt: TGTGCCAGTAGTACCGACATCTATGGCTACACCTTC
cdr3_aa: CASSTDIYGYTF
j_call: TRBJ1-2
d_call: NA
clone_size: few
v_call: TRBV19

cdr3_nt: TGTGCCAGCAGCTTAGACGGGAGGCGAAACAATGAGCAGTTCTTC
cdr3_aa: CASSLDGRRNNEQFF
j_call: TRBJ2-1
d_call: TRBD2
clone_size: many
v_call: TRBV11-2

cdr3_nt: TGTGCCAGCAGCTTCATGGCCCTTAATTCACCCCTCCACTTT
cdr3_aa: CASSFMALNSPLHF
j_call: TRBJ1-6
d_call: NA
clone_size: NA
v_call: TRBV7-8

cdr3_nt: TGTGCCAGCCTCGGGGCAGGGGGTCCCTCTGGGGCCAACGTCCTGACTTTC
cdr3_aa: CASLGAGGPSGANVLTF
j_call: TRBJ2-6
d_call: TRBD1
clone_size: many
v_call: TRBV28

cdr3_nt: TGTGCCAGCTCACTCTCCCCGCCCTTTACTGAAGCTTTCTTT
cdr3_aa: CASSLSPPFTEAFF
j_call: TRBJ1-1
d_call: NA
clone_size: NA
v_call: TRBV18

cdr3_nt: TGTGCCTGGAGTGTACTCGGCCAGCCCCAGCATTTT
cdr3_aa: CAWSVLGQPQHF
j_call: TRBJ1-5
d_call: NA
clone_size: once
v_call: TRBV30

cdr3_nt: TGTGCCAGTTTAGCTGGGGGTGCCAAAAACATTCAGTACTTC
cdr3_aa: CASLAGGAKNIQYF
j_call: TRBJ2-4
d_call: NA
clone_size: few
v_call: TRBV6-2/TRBV6-3

cdr3_nt: TGTGCCAGCAGTGTCCGACAGGGATTACCCTACGAGCAGTACTTC
cdr3_aa: CASSVRQGLPYEQYF
j_call: TRBJ2-7
d_call: TRBD1
clone_size: many
v_call: TRBV27

cdr3_nt: TGTGCCAGCAGTCGCAAGGGGGGCAATTCACCCCTCCACTTT
cdr3_aa: CASSRKGGNSPLHF
j_call: TRBJ1-6
d_call: NA
clone_size: NA
v_call: TRBV12-3/TRBV12-4

cdr3_nt: TGCAGTGCTAGTGAAAGCGGGAGAAACAATGAGCAGTTCTTC
cdr3_aa: CSASESGRNNEQFF
j_call: TRBJ2-1
d_call: TRBD2
clone_size: NA
v_call: TRBV20-1

cdr3_nt: TGTGCCAGCAGGGACGGGAGTAATATGAACACTGAAGCTTTCTTT
cdr3_aa: CASRDGSNMNTEAFF
j_call: TRBJ1-1
d_call: NA
clone_size: few
v_call: TRBV28

cdr3_nt: TGTGCCAGCAGCGAGGGGACAGGGTCAAACGAGCAGTACTTC
cdr3_aa: CASSEGTGSNEQYF
j_call: TRBJ2-7
d_call: TRBD1
clone_size: many
v_call: TRBV7-9

cdr3_nt: TGCGCCAGCAGCCAACCTAGCGGTAACACCGGGGAGCTGTTTTTT
cdr3_aa: CASSQPSGNTGELFF
j_call: TRBJ2-2
d_call: TRBD2
clone_size: few
v_call: TRBV4-1

cdr3_nt: TGTGCCAGCAGCTTACTCGGGGGGAAGGGCACAGATACGCAGTATTTT
cdr3_aa: CASSLLGGKGTDTQYF
j_call: TRBJ2-3
d_call: TRBD2
clone_size: NA
v_call: TRBV7-3

cdr3_nt: TGTGCCAGCAGCTTAGTGGTTTATAATTCACCCCTCCACTTT
cdr3_aa: CASSLVVYNSPLHF
j_call: TRBJ1-6
d_call: NA
clone_size: NA
v_call: TRBV11-2

cdr3_nt: TGTGCCAGCAGCCCCCTCGCGGGAGTCGGTGGAGAGACCCAGTACTTC
cdr3_aa: CASSPLAGVGGETQYF
j_call: TRBJ2-5
d_call: TRBD2
clone_size: few
v_call: TRBV7-2

cdr3_nt: TGTGCCAGCAGTTTAAGCGGGAGTCTTGTCGAGCAGTACTTC
cdr3_aa: CASSLSGSLVEQYF
j_call: TRBJ2-7
d_call: TRBD2
clone_size: many
v_call: TRBV12-3/TRBV12-4

cdr3_nt: TGTGCCAGCAGTTTTCGAAAACTAACAGATACGCAGTATTTT
cdr3_aa: CASSFRKLTDTQYF
j_call: TRBJ2-3
d_call: NA
clone_size: many
v_call: TRBV2

cdr3_nt: TGTGCCAGCAGTTTTACTGTAGGGAGGCCCCAGCATTTT
cdr3_aa: CASSFTVGRPQHF
j_call: TRBJ1-5
d_call: NA
clone_size: NA
v_call: TRBV6-2/TRBV6-3

cdr3_nt: TGTGCCAGCAAACTGCGAAGGGGCGGTAGCACAGATACGCAGTATTTT
cdr3_aa: CASKLRRGGSTDTQYF
j_call: TRBJ2-3
d_call: NA
clone_size: NA
v_call: TRBV12-3/TRBV12-4

cdr3_nt: TGCAGTGCCCGAGCGGGGCACGAGCAGTTCTTC
cdr3_aa: CSARAGHEQFF
j_call: TRBJ2-1
d_call: TRBD2
clone_size: few
v_call: TRBV20-1

cdr3_nt: TGTGCCAGCAGCCCACGGGGTGGGGGACAAAGGTGGGAGGAGACCCAGTACTTC
cdr3_aa: CASSPRGGGQRWEETQYF
j_call: TRBJ2-5
d_call: NA
clone_size: NA
v_call: TRBV28

cdr3_nt: TGTGCCAGCAGTTTACCAATATTTGGACTAGCGGGAGGCAATGAGCAGTTCTTC
cdr3_aa: CASSLPIFGLAGGNEQFF
j_call: TRBJ2-1
d_call: TRBD2
clone_size: few
v_call: TRBV11-3

cdr3_nt: TGTGCCAGCACCTTGAACACCTTAACCTACGAGCAGTACTTC
cdr3_aa: CASTLNTLTYEQYF
j_call: TRBJ2-7
d_call: NA
clone_size: many
v_call: TRBV12-3/TRBV12-4

cdr3_nt: TGTGCCAGCAGTGGATGGACAGGGCCAAGCAATCAGCCCCAGCATTTT
cdr3_aa: CASSGWTGPSNQPQHF
j_call: TRBJ1-5
d_call: TRBD1
clone_size: NA
v_call: TRBV12-3/TRBV12-4